This is a list of T cell receptor beta chains from one sample in a study of T cell repertoires in aging, cancer and after chemotherapy. TCRdb redid the calling of the multiplex PCR reads with MiXCR, one entry per CDR3 protein. This table has approximately 20,000 distinct CDR3 sequences, roughly 35% appearing once. The source material was blood. The origin of the receptors is a human donor with a solid tumor. CDR3s include the opening cysteine and the closing phenylalanine or tryptophan. Fields, in order: D gene, clone size, J gene, V gene, CDR3 DNA, CDR3 protein. D genes are given only for firm matches. Part of the rows lack a size; the others show once, few, many or a class for expanded clones.

d_gene: NA
abundance: NA
j_gene: TRBJ1-1
v_gene: TRBV7-9
CDR3nt: TGTGCCAGCAGCTTGTTTACAGGGAACACTGAAGCTTTCTTT
CDR3aa: CASSLFTGNTEAFF

d_gene: NA
abundance: NA
j_gene: TRBJ2-7
v_gene: TRBV15
CDR3nt: TGTGCCACCAGCAGAGGGAGGCAGGCCTACTCCTACGAGCAGTACTTC
CDR3aa: CATSRGRQAYSYEQYF

d_gene: NA
abundance: few
j_gene: TRBJ2-3
v_gene: TRBV5-1
CDR3nt: TGCGCCAGCAGCCTCGGGGGGCTAGGCACAGATACGCAGTATTTT
CDR3aa: CASSLGGLGTDTQYF

d_gene: NA
abundance: few
j_gene: TRBJ1-1
v_gene: TRBV5-5
CDR3nt: TGTGCCAGCAGCTTGGGCAAAGAAGCTTTCTTT
CDR3aa: CASSLGKEAFF

d_gene: NA
abundance: NA
j_gene: TRBJ2-1
v_gene: TRBV27
CDR3nt: TGTGCCAGCGGACTTCGGGCGTACAATGAGCAGTTCTTC
CDR3aa: CASGLRAYNEQFF

d_gene: NA
abundance: medium-sized
j_gene: TRBJ2-6
v_gene: TRBV30
CDR3nt: TGTGCCTGGGTTAGGACTTCTGGGGCCAACGTCCTGACTTTC
CDR3aa: CAWVRTSGANVLTF

d_gene: NA
abundance: NA
j_gene: TRBJ2-3
v_gene: TRBV6-1
CDR3nt: TGTGCCAGCTGGCGCAGGGACACAGATACGCAGTATTTT
CDR3aa: CASWRRDTDTQYF

d_gene: NA
abundance: NA
j_gene: TRBJ2-7
v_gene: TRBV6-5
CDR3nt: TGTGCCAGCAGTTACACCCTAGAGATGAACGAGCAGTACTTC
CDR3aa: CASSYTLEMNEQYF

d_gene: TRBD1
abundance: medium-sized
j_gene: TRBJ2-2
v_gene: TRBV19
CDR3nt: TGTGCCAGTAGCCGGACAGGTGATATCAAGAGGGAGCTGTTTTTT
CDR3aa: CASSRTGDIKRELFF

d_gene: NA
abundance: NA
j_gene: TRBJ2-7
v_gene: TRBV19
CDR3nt: TGTGCCAGTAGTATAGCCCCGGGGGCGGCCTACGAGCAGTACTTC
CDR3aa: CASSIAPGAAYEQYF

d_gene: TRBD2
abundance: few
j_gene: TRBJ2-7
v_gene: TRBV18
CDR3nt: TGTGCCAGCTCACCAACTAGCGCCACCTACGAGCAGTACTTC
CDR3aa: CASSPTSATYEQYF

d_gene: NA
abundance: NA
j_gene: TRBJ1-2
v_gene: TRBV7-9
CDR3nt: TGTGCCAGCAGCTTACAAGGGGGATCTTATGGCTACACCTTC
CDR3aa: CASSLQGGSYGYTF

d_gene: NA
abundance: NA
j_gene: TRBJ2-1
v_gene: TRBV25-1
CDR3nt: TGTGCCAGCATACCTAGTAGGCGGCCCTACAATGAGCAGTTCTTC
CDR3aa: CASIPSRRPYNEQFF

d_gene: TRBD1
abundance: NA
j_gene: TRBJ1-2
v_gene: TRBV18
CDR3nt: TGTGCCAGCTCACCACGAAGTCGGACAGGGGAGGGCTATGGCTACACCTTC
CDR3aa: CASSPRSRTGEGYGYTF

d_gene: NA
abundance: NA
j_gene: TRBJ1-6
v_gene: TRBV5-1
CDR3nt: TGCGCCAGCAGCTTAGGAGACAGTAATTCACCCCTCCACTTT
CDR3aa: CASSLGDSNSPLHF

d_gene: NA
abundance: few
j_gene: TRBJ1-6
v_gene: TRBV6-2/TRBV6-3
CDR3nt: TGTGCCAGCAGTCCACCCCTCAGAGGATGGCGGTCACCCCTCCACTTT
CDR3aa: CASSPPLRGWRSPLHF

d_gene: TRBD1
abundance: few
j_gene: TRBJ1-6
v_gene: TRBV6-1
CDR3nt: TGTGCCAGCAGGTGGGACAGACGTTATAATTCACCCCTCCACTTT
CDR3aa: CASRWDRRYNSPLHF

d_gene: NA
abundance: few
j_gene: TRBJ2-7
v_gene: TRBV6-5
CDR3nt: TGTGCCAGCAGTTACTCCGCAGCAAAAGCCTACGAGCAGTACTTC
CDR3aa: CASSYSAAKAYEQYF

d_gene: TRBD2
abundance: NA
j_gene: TRBJ2-1
v_gene: TRBV19
CDR3nt: TGTGCCAGTAGTATCGGGCCTCTAGCGGGAGATTGGGGCTCCTACAATGAGCAGTTCTTC
CDR3aa: CASSIGPLAGDWGSYNEQFF

d_gene: TRBD1
abundance: NA
j_gene: TRBJ1-1
v_gene: TRBV7-2
CDR3nt: TGTGCCAGCAGCCCAGGGGGCGCGACTGAAGCTTTCTTT
CDR3aa: CASSPGGATEAFF

d_gene: NA
abundance: NA
j_gene: TRBJ2-7
v_gene: TRBV29-1
CDR3nt: TGCAGCGTTGAGGTTACCGACTACGAGCAGTACTTC
CDR3aa: CSVEVTDYEQYF

d_gene: NA
abundance: once
j_gene: TRBJ2-1
v_gene: TRBV28
CDR3nt: TGTGCCAGCAGTTTTCAAGGCAGGGTACAGTACTACAATGAGCAGTTCTTC
CDR3aa: CASSFQGRVQYYNEQFF

d_gene: NA
abundance: NA
j_gene: TRBJ2-1
v_gene: TRBV12-3/TRBV12-4
CDR3nt: TGTGCCAGCAGTTTAGTGGGTGAGCAGTTCTTC
CDR3aa: CASSLVGEQFF

d_gene: NA
abundance: NA
j_gene: TRBJ1-2
v_gene: TRBV19
CDR3nt: TGTGCCAGTAGAAATGGGGATCCGGGCTATGGCTACACCTTC
CDR3aa: CASRNGDPGYGYTF

d_gene: TRBD2
abundance: few
j_gene: TRBJ2-1
v_gene: TRBV5-5
CDR3nt: TGTGCCAGCAGCCGAACCGGACTAGCGGGAGCCTACAATGAGCAGTTCTTC
CDR3aa: CASSRTGLAGAYNEQFF

d_gene: TRBD2
abundance: NA
j_gene: TRBJ2-3
v_gene: TRBV30
CDR3nt: TGTGCCTGGAGCTCGCGGGCGGGGGGCAGCACAGATACGCAGTATTTT
CDR3aa: CAWSSRAGGSTDTQYF

d_gene: NA
abundance: few
j_gene: TRBJ2-7
v_gene: TRBV19
CDR3nt: TGTGCCAGTAGTATAAAGGTGGGACTGACCCTACTCGAGCAGTACTTC
CDR3aa: CASSIKVGLTLLEQYF

d_gene: TRBD2
abundance: NA
j_gene: TRBJ2-1
v_gene: TRBV15
CDR3nt: TGTGCCACCAGCGGAGCTAGCGGGGGGTATGAGCAGTTCTTC
CDR3aa: CATSGASGGYEQFF

d_gene: NA
abundance: NA
j_gene: TRBJ2-7
v_gene: TRBV6-2/TRBV6-3
CDR3nt: TGTGCCAGCACCCGGGCTACCGAGCAGTACTTC
CDR3aa: CASTRATEQYF

d_gene: TRBD2
abundance: NA
j_gene: TRBJ2-3
v_gene: TRBV12-3/TRBV12-4
CDR3nt: TGTGCCAGCAGTTTATTTAGCGGGGGGGCAGATACGCAGTATTTT
CDR3aa: CASSLFSGGADTQYF

d_gene: NA
abundance: once
j_gene: TRBJ1-1
v_gene: TRBV18
CDR3nt: TGTGCCAGCTCACTAGCTAACAGTCTCATGAACACTGAAGCTTTCTTT
CDR3aa: CASSLANSLMNTEAFF

d_gene: NA
abundance: NA
j_gene: TRBJ2-1
v_gene: TRBV2
CDR3nt: TGTGCCAGCAGTGAAGCCTCATCCGATGAGCAGTTCTTC
CDR3aa: CASSEASSDEQFF

d_gene: NA
abundance: NA
j_gene: TRBJ1-1
v_gene: TRBV5-6
CDR3nt: TGTGCCAGCAGCTTGGGAGGTAGGGGCTCGAACACTGAAGCTTTCTTT
CDR3aa: CASSLGGRGSNTEAFF

d_gene: NA
abundance: NA
j_gene: TRBJ1-4
v_gene: TRBV18
CDR3nt: TGTGCCAGCTCACCGGACAGAGCTAATGAAAAACTGTTTTTT
CDR3aa: CASSPDRANEKLFF

d_gene: NA
abundance: NA
j_gene: TRBJ2-2
v_gene: TRBV20-1
CDR3nt: TGCAGTGCTGGTGATTCGAACACCGGGGAGCTGTTTTTT
CDR3aa: CSAGDSNTGELFF

d_gene: TRBD2
abundance: few
j_gene: TRBJ2-5
v_gene: TRBV12-3/TRBV12-4
CDR3nt: TGTGCCAGCAGTTTCGGGGGGACCACAGCGGAGACCCAGTACTTC
CDR3aa: CASSFGGTTAETQYF

d_gene: NA
abundance: NA
j_gene: TRBJ1-4
v_gene: TRBV6-5
CDR3nt: TGTGCCAGCAGTTACTCGATACGGGGGTTAGGTGAAAAACTGTTTTTT
CDR3aa: CASSYSIRGLGEKLFF

d_gene: TRBD2
abundance: NA
j_gene: TRBJ2-1
v_gene: TRBV6-1
CDR3nt: TGTGCCAGCAGTGACCGGACTAGCGGGATTAATGAGCAGTTCTTC
CDR3aa: CASSDRTSGINEQFF

d_gene: NA
abundance: few
j_gene: TRBJ2-3
v_gene: TRBV19
CDR3nt: TGTGCCAGTAAGGGATGGGGCACAGATACGCAGTATTTT
CDR3aa: CASKGWGTDTQYF

d_gene: NA
abundance: NA
j_gene: TRBJ2-6
v_gene: TRBV7-9
CDR3nt: TGTGCCGGCCTGGGGGACCGCCACTCTGGGGCCAACGTCCTGACTTTC
CDR3aa: CAGLGDRHSGANVLTF

d_gene: NA
abundance: once
j_gene: TRBJ1-1
v_gene: TRBV20-1
CDR3nt: TGCAGTGCTAGAGGGCCCGGTCAGCTAAACACTGAAGCTTTCTTT
CDR3aa: CSARGPGQLNTEAFF

d_gene: NA
abundance: NA
j_gene: TRBJ2-7
v_gene: TRBV6-2/TRBV6-3
CDR3nt: TGTGCCAGCAGTTACCCGGGGGACAGCTTCGACTACGAGCAGTACTTC
CDR3aa: CASSYPGDSFDYEQYF

d_gene: TRBD1
abundance: NA
j_gene: TRBJ1-5
v_gene: TRBV19
CDR3nt: TGTGCCAGTAGTAAGGGGGCAGCAAGCAATCAGCCCCAGCATTTT
CDR3aa: CASSKGAASNQPQHF

d_gene: TRBD1
abundance: NA
j_gene: TRBJ2-1
v_gene: TRBV11-1
CDR3nt: TGTGCCAGCAGCTTAATTGGGGGGACAGGGATCAATGAGCAGTTCTTC
CDR3aa: CASSLIGGTGINEQFF

d_gene: NA
abundance: NA
j_gene: TRBJ2-1
v_gene: TRBV18
CDR3nt: TGTGCCAGCTCACCCTGGGATGAGGGTCTGTCCTACAATGAGCAGTTCTTC
CDR3aa: CASSPWDEGLSYNEQFF

d_gene: TRBD1
abundance: NA
j_gene: TRBJ2-7
v_gene: TRBV27
CDR3nt: TGTGCCAGAAGTTGGGACAGAGGGTCCGAGCAGTACTTC
CDR3aa: CARSWDRGSEQYF

d_gene: NA
abundance: NA
j_gene: TRBJ1-5
v_gene: TRBV19
CDR3nt: TGTGCCAGTACCCGGCAGAATAGCAATCAGCCCCAGCATTTT
CDR3aa: CASTRQNSNQPQHF

d_gene: NA
abundance: NA
j_gene: TRBJ2-7
v_gene: TRBV5-6
CDR3nt: TGTGCCAGCAGCCTGAGGGACGGGACCTACGAGCAGTACTTC
CDR3aa: CASSLRDGTYEQYF

d_gene: NA
abundance: NA
j_gene: TRBJ2-1
v_gene: TRBV7-9
CDR3nt: TGTGCCAGCAGCCCTCCAGGGGACATTGACAATGAGCAGTTCTTC
CDR3aa: CASSPPGDIDNEQFF

d_gene: TRBD2
abundance: medium-sized
j_gene: TRBJ2-1
v_gene: TRBV19
CDR3nt: TGTGCCAGTAGTATAGTGGGCGGGAGTTCCTACAATGAGCAGTTCTTC
CDR3aa: CASSIVGGSSYNEQFF

d_gene: NA
abundance: NA
j_gene: TRBJ1-1
v_gene: TRBV7-2
CDR3nt: TGTGCCAGCAGCTTAGCACTCCGGACAGCTTACACTGAAGCTTTCTTT
CDR3aa: CASSLALRTAYTEAFF

d_gene: TRBD1
abundance: NA
j_gene: TRBJ2-1
v_gene: TRBV7-9
CDR3nt: TGTGCCAGCAGCCGAGGTTCCCCGGGACAGGGGCCGAATGAGCAGTTCTTC
CDR3aa: CASSRGSPGQGPNEQFF

d_gene: NA
abundance: few
j_gene: TRBJ2-2
v_gene: TRBV5-1
CDR3nt: TGCGCCAGCAGCTTCGGGGGAACGGAGACCGGGGAGCTGTTTTTT
CDR3aa: CASSFGGTETGELFF

d_gene: TRBD2
abundance: NA
j_gene: TRBJ2-1
v_gene: TRBV6-4
CDR3nt: TGTGCCAGCAGTGAGTCCAGCGGGAGGTTCCAGGAGCAGTTCTTC
CDR3aa: CASSESSGRFQEQFF